This is a list of T cell receptor beta chains from one sample in a study of beta chain features in type 1 diabetes. Profiling relied on immunoSEQ multiplex PCR, and the TCRdb table lists in-frame clones only, not all of them. Of 680,000 or so clones in the sample, roughly 16% are singletons; the top ten hold about 0.093%. Sequencing used naive CD4+ T cells from blood. These receptors all stem from a man aged 18 to 30 in good health. Both conserved end residues are part of each CDR3. D genes are given only for firm matches. Only some rows state a clone size, as once, few, many or a class for expanded clones.

>-|TRBV5-1|-|TRBJ2-5
TGCGCCAGCAGCGTAAAACAAGAGACCCAGTACTTC
CASSVKQETQYF
>-|TRBV9|-|TRBJ1-1
TGTGCCAGCAGCGGCAGGGGGAACACTGAAGCTTTCTTT
CASSGRGNTEAFF
>-|TRBV9|-|TRBJ2-1
TGTGCCAGCAGCGTAGACCACCGGGCCAATGAGCAGTTCTTC
CASSVDHRANEQFF
>-|TRBV6-6|-|TRBJ1-5
TGTGCCAGCAGTTACTGGCAAACTGGGAATCAGCCCCAGCATTTT
CASSYWQTGNQPQHF
>-|TRBV9|-|TRBJ1-1
TGTGCCAGCAGCGTAGAGGGTGCTCGGAACACTGAAGCTTTCTTT
CASSVEGARNTEAFF
>few|TRBV30|-|TRBJ1-3
TGTGCCTGGAAACACGGACCCGGGGCTGGAAACACCATATATTTT
CAWKHGPGAGNTIYF
>few|TRBV5-1|-|TRBJ2-3
TGCGCCAGCAGCTTGATGACAGATACGCAGTATTTT
CASSLMTDTQYF
>few|TRBV9|-|TRBJ2-2
TGTGCCAGCAGCGTAGCCGGGCTGCCTAACACCGGGGAGCTGTTTTTT
CASSVAGLPNTGELFF
>few|TRBV28|TRBD1|TRBJ2-7
TGTGCCAGCAGTTTAAACAGGGGGCTTTCCTACGAGCAGTACTTC
CASSLNRGLSYEQYF
>few|TRBV5-1|-|TRBJ2-3
TGCGCCAGCATTAGCGGCGGGGGCACAGATACGCAGTATTTT
CASISGGGTDTQYF
>few|TRBV19|-|TRBJ1-5
TGTGCCAGTACTCCTGGGGGTCGGAATCAGCCCCAGCATTTT
CASTPGGRNQPQHF
>-|TRBV4-1|TRBD1|TRBJ1-4
TGCGCCAGCAGACCCGGACAGGGGTGGGCAACTAATGAAAAACTGTTTTTT
CASRPGQGWATNEKLFF
>-|TRBV7-3|TRBD2|TRBJ2-5
TGTGCCAGCAGCTCTATCGCGGGAGTGAGGGAGACCCAGTACTTC
CASSSIAGVRETQYF
>few|TRBV7-2|-|TRBJ2-7
TGTGCCAGCAGCCTCACCGACGTTCTAGGACAGCAGTACTTC
CASSLTDVLGQQYF
>-|TRBV4-3|-|TRBJ1-5
TGCGCCAGCAGCCAAGCGGTGAATCAGCCCCAGCATTTT
CASSQAVNQPQHF
>few|TRBV27|-|TRBJ2-1
TGTGCCAGCAGTCCTGACTGGGGTAATGAGCAGTTCTTC
CASSPDWGNEQFF
>few|TRBV7-9|-|TRBJ1-1
TGTGCCAGCAGCTTTTGGGGGCAGGGCCGAATGAACACTGAAGCTTTCTTT
CASSFWGQGRMNTEAFF
>-|TRBV7-9|-|TRBJ1-2
TGTGCCAGCAGCTTAGTTTCCCTTTTCGGGCGGGGTTCGAGCTATGGCTACACCTTC
CASSLVSLFGRGSSYGYTF
>few|TRBV2|-|TRBJ1-6
TGTGCCAGCAGTTCTGACCTGGACTCACCCCTCCACTTT
CASSSDLDSPLHF
>few|TRBV18|-|TRBJ1-1
TGTGCCAGCTCACCCTACACGAACACTGAAGCTTTCTTT
CASSPYTNTEAFF
>-|TRBV18|TRBD1|TRBJ2-2
TGTGCCAGCTCACTTGGACAGGGTCAGGATGGCACCGGGGAGCTGTTTTTT
CASSLGQGQDGTGELFF
>few|TRBV7-9|-|TRBJ1-1
TGTGCCAGCAGCTTTTTCGGATTGTTGTTTCACACTGAAGCTTTCTTT
CASSFFGLLFHTEAFF
>-|TRBV4-3|-|TRBJ2-3
TGCGCCAGCAGCCAAGGTACTGGCGGGGCCATCACAGATACGCAGTATTTT
CASSQGTGGAITDTQYF
>few|TRBV7-9|-|TRBJ2-7
TGTGCCAGCAGCTTAGCAGGGGCCTACGAGCAGTACTTC
CASSLAGAYEQYF
>few|TRBV28|TRBD2|TRBJ2-3
TGTGCCAGCAGTTCCTTGGGACTAGCGGGGGCCAGCACAGATACGCAGTATTTT
CASSSLGLAGASTDTQYF
>-|TRBV5-4|TRBD1|TRBJ1-6
TGTGCCAGCAGCTTGGCGGACAGGGGTAGGGATTCACCCCTCCACTTT
CASSLADRGRDSPLHF
>few|TRBV7-3|-|TRBJ2-2
TGTGCCAGCAGCCGACAGTCGAACACCGGGGAGCTGTTTTTT
CASSRQSNTGELFF
>-|TRBV11-3|-|TRBJ2-5
TGTGCCAGCAGCCCTTCGCCACGACAGACCCAGTACTTC
CASSPSPRQTQYF
>-|TRBV7-9|-|TRBJ2-5
TGTGCCAGCAGCCCGGGGCAAACCAACCAAGAGACCCAGTACTTC
CASSPGQTNQETQYF
>-|TRBV27|-|TRBJ1-2
TGTGCCAGCAGTTTTCGGGGTTCTAACTATGGCTACACCTTC
CASSFRGSNYGYTF
>few|TRBV10-3|-|TRBJ1-1
TGTGCCATCATCAAAGAGGGGATTTTGAATGAAGCTTTCTTT
CAIIKEGILNEAFF
>few|TRBV5-1|-|TRBJ2-2
TGCGCCAGCAGCTTGGAACTCGGCACCGGGGAGCTGTTTTTT
CASSLELGTGELFF
>few|TRBV7-9|-|TRBJ1-2
TGTGCCAGCAGCTTAGCTGCGGTGCAGTACTATGGCTACACCTTC
CASSLAAVQYYGYTF
>few|TRBV5-4|TRBD1|TRBJ2-7
TGTGCCAGCAGCCTCGGACAGGGACGGTACGAGCAGTACTTC
CASSLGQGRYEQYF
>few|TRBV18|TRBD1|TRBJ1-2
TGTGCCAGCTCTCCGGGGACAGGTCTCTATGGCTACACCTTC
CASSPGTGLYGYTF
>-|TRBV4-1|-|TRBJ2-7
TGCGCCAGCAGCCAAGATCGGCGGTACGAGCAGTACTTC
CASSQDRRYEQYF
>few|TRBV25-1|TRBD1|TRBJ2-5
TGTGCCAGCACACAGGGGGGCGGTGAGACCCAGTACTTC
CASTQGGGETQYF
>few|TRBV9|-|TRBJ1-3
TGTGCCAGCAGCGTAGGAGGTTTCAACTCTGGAAACACCATATATTTT
CASSVGGFNSGNTIYF
>-|TRBV15|TRBD2|TRBJ2-7
TGTGCCACCAGCAGAGAAGCGGGAGTGGCCGGGGGGCAGTACTTC
CATSREAGVAGGQYF
>few|TRBV7-9|TRBD2|TRBJ2-7
TGTGCCAGCAGCTTCGGACTAGCGGAGTCCTACGAGCAGTACTTC
CASSFGLAESYEQYF
>few|TRBV13|-|TRBJ2-3
TGTGCCAGCAGCTTACTTGGGGGGCCCAAAACAGATACGCAGTATTTT
CASSLLGGPKTDTQYF
>-|TRBV10-3|-|TRBJ1-5
TGTGCCATCAGTGAGTCGCCGGGCCACAATCAGCCCCAGCATTTT
CAISESPGHNQPQHF
>-|TRBV19|-|TRBJ2-1
TGTGCCAGTAGTTCCCTCGGGGGAAACTACAATGAGCAGTTCTTC
CASSSLGGNYNEQFF
>few|TRBV7-2|-|TRBJ2-1
TGTGCCAGCAGCCAGAGGGGTCCTGAGCAGTTCTTC
CASSQRGPEQFF
>-|TRBV7-2|-|TRBJ1-2
TGTGCCAGCAGCTTAGGTCAGGGATTCTATGGCTACACCTTC
CASSLGQGFYGYTF
>-|TRBV15|-|TRBJ2-3
TGTGCCACCAGCAGAGATGGAAACCCTGGCACAGATACGCAGTATTTT
CATSRDGNPGTDTQYF
>few|TRBV30|-|TRBJ1-4
TGTGCCTGGAGTAAACCCGCCGGGATCTGTTTTTTT
CAWSKPAGICFF
>few|TRBV30|TRBD1|TRBJ1-6
TGTGCCTGGAACCCGCCGACAGGGGGGAATTCACCCCTCCACTTT
CAWNPPTGGNSPLHF